This note documents a single T cell receptor beta chain sequence. The CDR3 spans 15 residues. The junction had 7 bases not matched to a gene; V was cut back by 0 bases and J by 6 bases. Germline CDR1 and CDR2: SGHVS and FNYEAQ. Seattle's cohort entered during active infection and was followed longitudinally. Source study methods: Nucleated cell number was recorded as an estimate derived from reference gene primer amplification. Measured with immunoSEQ multiplex PCR; TCRdb has only the in-frame clones, and not every one. V, J and clone size derive from that table, while D and trimming were established from the DNA sequence. The sample yields about 76,000 clones, roughly 81% seen once. This specimen belongs to a study of blood T cell repertoires in COVID-19. Study summary: Specimens from acute and convalescent COVID-19 originated in the United States, Italy and Spain. T cells, B-cell-depleted T cells, or PBMCs supplied cDNA or gDNA.

The chain joins TRBV7-6 to TRBJ1-2; 7 positions match TRBD1. This TCR came from a man between 60 and 70 years old with COVID-19, enrolled during active disease. Sequencing was performed on peripheral blood. This CDR3 is CASSLAAQGVNGYTF. DNA for the CDR3: TGTGCCAGCAGCTTAGCTGCCCAGGGGGTGAATGGCTACACCTTC.